These 2 T cell receptor beta chains were all obtained from the same sample, sequenced in a study of T-cell reconstitution after alpha-beta-depleted transplantation in children. Unique molecular identifiers were built into the TCRbeta library. TCRdb re-analysed the PCR reads in MiXCR, keeping a single row per CDR3 protein. The data show 90,000 to 130,000 distinct CDR3 sequences, with over 9% seen just once and about 34% held by the top ten. The sequenced sample was PBMCs, obtained before TCRalphabeta/CD19-depleted stem cell transplant. These receptors were collected from a boy between 2 and 10 years old with acute lymphoblastic leukemia, due to receive a stem cell transplant.

This clonotype showed up just a few times. The chain carries TRBV29-1 and TRBJ2-1; D may be TRBD2 (5 bases). V dropped 4 bases and J dropped 8 bases, with 9 bases sitting between them. Germline V gene sequence: CDR1 SQVTM, CDR2 ANQGSEA. The CDR3 has 11 residues. CDR3 in DNA: TGCAGCGTTGGAGCGGCCTATGAGCAGTTCTTC. It encodes CSVGAAYEQFF.

This clonotype has just a few counts. The rearrangement links TRBV13 to TRBJ2-5; tentatively, D is TRBD2 (6 bases). Per the germline V gene, CDR1 is PRHDT and CDR2 is FYEKMQ (reference sequence). Trimming removed 5 bases at V and 4 bases at J, with 8 bases between. This CDR3 contains 12 residues. The CDR3 sequence is CASSTRGETQYF. CDR3 DNA: TGTGCCAGCAGCACGCGGGGAGAGACCCAGTACTTC.